The rows below give T cell receptor beta chains drawn from one sample of a study of beta chain features in type 1 diabetes. Measured with immunoSEQ multiplex PCR; TCRdb has only the in-frame clones, and not every one. The sample yields approximately 120,000 clones, roughly 17% seen once. Sequenced: central memory CD4+ T cells from blood. These receptors all come from a man aged 18 to 30 with type 1 diabetes. Both conserved end residues are part of each CDR3.

j_gene,v_gene,CDR3aa
TRBJ2-6,TRBV5-4,CASSQETGANVLTF
TRBJ1-1,TRBV29-1,CSGGGPNTMNTEAFF
TRBJ2-7,TRBV20-1,CSASDYEQYF
TRBJ1-2,TRBV4-1,CASRPGPGRTGGYTF
TRBJ1-2,TRBV7-3,CASSFPGQYYGYTF
TRBJ1-3,TRBV7-8,CASSTGGGRNTIYF
TRBJ2-5,TRBV14,CASSQQRGGETQYF
TRBJ2-5,TRBV15,CATSRDRAETQYF
TRBJ1-1,TRBV29-1,CSVPRTGLNTEAFF
TRBJ2-1,TRBV4-3,CASSQDFGNEQFF
TRBJ1-1,TRBV18,CASSPSTGAITEAFF
TRBJ2-5,TRBV4-1,CASSQVGTGQETQYF
TRBJ2-2,TRBV7-2,CASSLLLVTGELFF
TRBJ2-1,TRBV5-1,CASSSKAGDEQFF
TRBJ2-1,TRBV7-9,CASTKREGDEQFF